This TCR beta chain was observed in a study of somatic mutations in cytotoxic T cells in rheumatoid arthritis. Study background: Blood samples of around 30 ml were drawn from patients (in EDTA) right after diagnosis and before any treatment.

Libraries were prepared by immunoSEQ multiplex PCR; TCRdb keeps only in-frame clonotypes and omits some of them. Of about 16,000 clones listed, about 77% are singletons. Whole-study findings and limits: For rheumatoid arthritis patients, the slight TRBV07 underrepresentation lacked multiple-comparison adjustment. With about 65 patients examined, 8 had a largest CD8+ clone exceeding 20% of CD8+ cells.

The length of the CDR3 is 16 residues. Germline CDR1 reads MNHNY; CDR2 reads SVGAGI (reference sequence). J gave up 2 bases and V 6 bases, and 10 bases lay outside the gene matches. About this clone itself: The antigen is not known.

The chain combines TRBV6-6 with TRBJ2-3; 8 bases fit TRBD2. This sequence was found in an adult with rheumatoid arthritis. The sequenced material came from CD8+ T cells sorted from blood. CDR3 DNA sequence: TGTGCCAGCAGCATACCCTTTAGCGGGGTCACAGATACGCAGTATTTT. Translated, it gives CASSIPFSGVTDTQYF.